Sequencing of this TCR beta chain was carried out in a study of breast tumors, draining lymph nodes, adjacent tissues. Broader study findings: Tumors had less TCR diversity than lymph nodes, more than nontumor tissue. Luminal-like breast cancer showed significantly greater tumor-nontumor repertoire similarity than basal-like breast cancer did. Findings are consistent with lymph node origin and intratumoral expansion of most tumor T cells. The lymph node origin of tumor T cells was framed as consistent with a hypothesis, not demonstrated.

This clonotype was found many times. Its antigen is unidentified. TCRdb re-called the multiplex PCR reads through MiXCR, storing one row per CDR3 protein. The data contain 50,000 to 85,000 distinct CDR3 sequences, approximately 45% of them singletons. V was clipped by 0 bases and J by 0 bases, with 9 bases between them. Germline CDR1 and CDR2: MNHEY and SVGAGI. CDR3 size: 15 residues. This TCR was sampled from a female donor with breast cancer. Some clones in this sample may be carry-over from other donors' samples. The sequenced sample was breast tumor tissue. The chain couples TRBV6-5 to TRBJ2-7; D not resolved. This CDR3 reads CASSYSERSSYEQYF. The CDR3 DNA follows: TGTGCCAGCAGTTACTCCGAGAGGAGCTCCTACGAGCAGTACTTC.